This TCR beta chain derives from a study of CXCR3-negative and CXCR3-positive naive CD8 T cells. Study outcomes and limitations: Memory cells diverged, while naive CXCR3-positive and CXCR3-negative cells had similar TRBV-TRBJ usage. When CXCR3-positive naive cells were set against CXCR3-negative naive cells, the former had more hydrophobic TRB CDR3s. In both naive subsets diversity was comparably high, whereas memory CD8+ cells showed much lower diversity. Cryopreservation partially lowered CXCR3 expression, so most assays used fresh PBMCs.

Within the CD8+ T cell compartment, naive cells were CD45RO-CCR7+CD27+CD95-. As concerns this clonotype: Antigen specificity is unknown.

With UMI labels, 5' RACE was used to prepare the TRB cDNA libraries. TCRdb reworked the 5' RACE reads into one entry per CDR3 protein, no DNA. The sample totals 150,000 or so distinct CDR3 sequences. The sequenced material came from naive CXCR3+ CD8+ T cells from blood. Subset reported: CD45RO-CCR7+CD27+CD95- naive CD8+ T cells expressing CXCR3 (TNR3+). This clonotype originated in a human donor in good health. Some clones in this sample may be carry-over from other donors' samples.

CDR3: CASTPLAGSYNEQFF. J is TRBJ2-1 and V is TRBV19; TCRdb lists TRBD2, though no DNA is available to test this call. This CDR3 is built from 15 residues. Germline CDR1 is LNHDA and CDR2 is SQIVND (reference sequence).